These 3 T cell receptor beta chains were sequenced from one sample in a study of blood T cell repertoires in COVID-19. The data were produced by immunoSEQ multiplex PCR, yet TCRdb's version contains in-frame clones alone and is incomplete. The sample has some 300,000 clones; around 90% are singletons. Sample: PBMCs or T cells enriched from blood (not recorded which). The receptors stem from a woman between 18 and 29 years old with acute COVID-19.

The chain couples TRBV30 to TRBJ2-7; TRBD2 matches 8 bases. J was trimmed by 2 bases and V by 0 bases; bases with no gene match: 6. CDR3 size: 15 residues. Per the germline V gene, CDR1 is GTSNPN and CDR2 is SVGIG (reference sequence). The CDR3 loop is CAWSVQSGSPYEQYF. CDR3 nucleotides: TGTGCCTGGAGTGTTCAAAGCGGGAGCCCCTACGAGCAGTACTTC.

The chain joins TRBV29-1 to TRBJ2-7; 9 bases are shared with TRBD2. Trimming at V came to 1 base and at J to 2 bases, leaving 6 bases not matched to a gene. From germline, CDR1 is SQVTM and CDR2 ANQGSEA. This CDR3 has 15 amino acids. The CDR3 DNA is TGCAGCGTTGAAGGAGGTCTAGCGGGACCCTACGAGCAGTACTTC. Translating gives CSVEGGLAGPYEQYF.

This clone was counted a single time. CDR3 coding DNA: TGTGCCAGCAGCCAAGTTCTGGCAGGGGTAAATGAAAAACTGTTTTTT. It codes for CASSQVLAGVNEKLFF. The J gene is TRBJ1-4, the V gene TRBV14, with a possible D match to TRBD1 (6 bases). The germline CDR1 and CDR2 sequences are SGHDN and FVKESK. Deletions cut 1 base from V and 5 bases from J, with 14 bases between. The CDR3 has 16 residues.